This T cell receptor (beta chain) came from a study of identical twins' blood T cells (dated by TCRdb to between 2011 and 2013). For the study in its entirety: The approximately 12 libraries, six for the alpha chain and six for the beta chain, together yielded around 51 million Illumina reads. TCR alpha and beta chain repertoires of three pairs of monozygous twins were compared using next-generation sequencing to assess genetic influence on repertoire formation.

The donors were six healthy women who made up three monozygous twin pairs. All three twin pairs had been reared together, and it was thought likely that the same infectious agents and vaccines had been met by these twin pairs. RNA was isolated from peripheral blood mononuclear cells and used to prepare TCR cDNA libraries. Comment on this clonotype: The clone's antigen remains unknown. Base qualities are not provided; no much larger clone lies one nucleotide away.

Libraries were prepared through 5' RACE. The reads were generated on an Illumina Genome Analyzer IIx. RNA-based TCR cDNA libraries were prepared by a previously described protocol with several modifications. To prevent cross-contamination, sample-specific barcodes were introduced on both ends of each TCR cDNA library during cDNA synthesis and amplification. As for the authors' bioinformatics: Each library contained roughly 2.2 to 3.6 million CDR3-containing reads, and somewhere between about 85,000 and nearly 500,000 clonotypes were identified for each individual. Reads with improper barcode index combinations were discarded, and clonesets were then built for each library with the MiTCR software. MiTCR filtered or rescued low-quality reads and corrected PCR and sequencing errors when assembling CDR3 clonotypes. Artificial out-of-frame clonotypes were mapped to in-frame sequences, with one indel allowed in the CDR3, and then removed. To measure how similar V and J gene usage was between donors, Jensen-Shannon divergence was divided by mean entropy. Starting from the raw public reads, TCRdb applied fastp trimming at Q25, assembled clones with MiXCR and retained in-frame beta chains. Rows matching on CDR3 protein sequence are summarized as one entry with the most common DNA and genes. Here the V and J calls rest on TCRdb's processing, not on the authors' analysis. Here the sample has 400,000 or so distinct CDR3 sequences; roughly 27% occur a single time. The ten largest account for around 5.6% of the sample.

The CDR3 has 12 amino acids, counting the end cysteine and phenylalanine. Solely the CDR3 DNA is kept, with 36 bases framed from the first base. The V and J ends are trimmed by 5 bases and 4 bases, leaving 9 bases between them. Reading the germline V gene gives CDR1 KGHSH and CDR2 LQKENI. General findings and caveats noted by the study authors: Independent studies were stated to be required to validate the proposed role of the TCRalpha J segment in MHC recognition during thymic selection. Because the twins were reared together, environmental influences could not be ruled out as the explanation for twin similarity. The number of CDR3 clonotypes shared between two donors was mainly determined by the product of the cloneset sizes of the two donors, and no clear deviation from this trend was shown by twins. V gene usage, even among non-selected out-of-frame TCRbeta clonotypes, was reported to be markedly more similar within twin pairs than between unrelated donors. Looking at the most abundant TCRbeta clonotypes, every donor had more CDR3 sequences in common with her twin than with unrelated donors.

The receptor's source is a woman aged 18-49 years in good health. The source material was PBMCs. The chain joins TRBV18 to TRBJ2-7, with the identity of the D gene unclear. The nucleotide sequence reads as follows: TGTGCCAGCTCAGATAAGGGATACGAGCAGTACTTC. Translated, it gives CASSDKGYEQYF. The reference TRBV18 and TRBJ2-7 proteins fill in what lies around the CDR3, so the full variable domain reads NAGVMQNPRHLVRRRGQEARLRCSPMKGHSHVYWYRQLPEEGLKFMVYLQKENIIDESGMPKERFSAEFPKEGPSILRIQQVVRGDSAAYFCASSDKGYEQYFGPGTRLTVT.